Presented here are 19 T cell receptor beta chains from one specimen sequenced in a study of CD8 T cells in ankylosing spondylitis (dated by TCRdb to 2015 to 2018). Library generation was performed with 5' RACE. Sequencing instrument: Illumina HiSeq 2500. The public reads were reanalyzed by TCRdb: fastp trimming at Q25, MiXCR alignment, in-frame beta chains only. Every distinct CDR3 protein forms one entry, paired with its most common genes and DNA. This sample lists approximately 60,000 distinct CDR3 sequences; under 7.5% were detected once. The ten largest clones add up to roughly 4.8% of the sample. Specimen: synovial fluid, either unsorted or a sorted T cell fraction (not recorded which). The receptors stem from a male donor with ankylosing spondylitis.

This clonotype was found many times. The rearrangement uses TRBV20-1 and TRBJ1-1; tentatively, D is TRBD1 (5 bases). Trimming left V 0 bases short and J 4 bases short, with 15 bases between. Germline V CDR1 and CDR2: DFQATT, SNEGSKA (reference sequence). The CDR3 runs 15 residues. The CDR3, as DNA: TGCAGTGCTAGAGATGGGGAAACAGGCGCCACTGAAGCTTTCTTT. Protein sequence: CSARDGETGATEAFF.

A few counts support this clonotype. CDR3 nucleotide sequence: TGTGCCAGCAGCCCGTGGACAGGGTCCTACGAGCAGTACTTC. It specifies CASSPWTGSYEQYF. The V gene is TRBV9, the J gene TRBJ2-7, with TRBD1 identical over 8 bases. The CDR3 runs 14 residues. Germline V gene lookup returns CDR1 SGDLS and CDR2 YYNGEE. Losses at the gene ends were 4 bases for V and 1 base for J; bases not matched to a gene: 4. The full variable domain, completed using reference TRBV9 and TRBJ2-7, is DSGVTQTPKHLITATGQRVTLRCSPRSGDLSVYWYQQSLDQGLQFLIQYYNGEERAKGNILERFSAQQFPDLHSELNLSSLELGDSALYFCASSPWTGSYEQYFGPGTRLTVT.

In this sample, this clonotype turned up many times. This rearrangement joins TRBV11-2 to TRBJ2-1; 13 bases fit TRBD2. This CDR3 contains 19 residues. Germline-derived CDR1 and CDR2 are SGHAT and FQNNGV. The ends lost 5 bases at V and 9 bases at J; junction bases unmatched: 19. The CDR3, as DNA: TGTGCCAGCAGCCTACAAGGAGTCGGACTAGCGGGAGTCCCGACTGAGCAGTTCTTC. Translation gives CASSLQGVGLAGVPTEQFF.

The table lists this clonotype with many counts. The V call is TRBV28, the J call TRBJ1-5; D may be TRBD1 (5 bases). CDR3 length: 15 residues. CDR1 MDHEN and CDR2 SYDVKM come from the germline V gene. Deletions cut 5 bases from V and 2 bases from J, with 13 bases between. The CDR3 DNA follows: TGTGCCAGCAGTCTACCTGGCAGGGGCAATCAGCCCCAGCATTTT. This encodes CASSLPGRGNQPQHF.

The sample holds many counts of this clonotype. The chain carries TRBV20-1 and TRBJ2-3; the match to TRBD2 covers 10 bases. V was clipped by 5 bases and J by 0 bases; unmatched bases: 5. Per germline, CDR1 DFQATT and CDR2 SNEGSKA (reference sequence). This CDR3 spans 15 amino acids. DNA of the CDR3: TGCAGTGCTTCTCCAGCGGGAGGGAGCACAGATACGCAGTATTTT. Translation gives CSASPAGGSTDTQYF.

This clonotype was seen at least ten times. The rearrangement links TRBV9 to TRBJ2-7, with D perhaps assigned TRBD1 or TRBD2 (5 bases each). The V end lost 2 bases, the J end lost 2 bases, and 8 bases lay between the germline ends. Germline lookup yields CDR1 SGDLS and CDR2 YYNGEE. CDR3 length: 13 amino acids. The CDR3 DNA reads as TGTGCCAGCAGCGTCGGGGCGGCCTACGAGCAGTACTTC. This translates into CASSVGAAYEQYF.

This clonotype has more than one count but fewer than ten. The chain links TRBV5-1 to TRBJ2-7; unclear D gene. The CDR3 has 14 amino acids. Germline V gene lookup returns CDR1 SGHRS and CDR2 YFSETQ. The V gene lost 1 base and the J gene lost 4 bases, with 12 bases spanning the gap. The CDR3 loop reads CASSLRTGEYEQYF. DNA of the CDR3: TGCGCCAGCAGCTTGAGGACGGGTGAGTACGAGCAGTACTTC.

V and J are TRBV20-1 and TRBJ1-5, with a possible D match to TRBD1 (5 bases). Germline V gene sequence: CDR1 DFQATT, CDR2 SNEGSKA (reference sequence). Trimming removed 4 bases from V and 1 base from J, with 17 bases in between. The CDR3 spans 16 residues. CDR3 protein: CSATPGAGLSNQPQHF. CDR3 DNA: TGCAGTGCTACCCCTGGGGCAGGGCTGAGCAATCAGCCCCAGCATTTT.

This clonotype is deemed medium-sized (0.01 to 0.1%). The rearrangement links TRBV29-1 to TRBJ1-2; 8 bases agree with TRBD1. Germline CDR1 SQVTM, CDR2 ANQGSEA. The CDR3 is 15 amino acids. V shed 3 bases and J 5 bases; nucleotides not matched to a gene: 11. The CDR3 reads CSVDGMTGALYGYTF. The CDR3 DNA reads TGCAGCGTTGATGGGATGACAGGGGCTCTTTATGGCTACACCTTC.

Many counts were recorded for this clonotype. The chain joins TRBV19 to TRBJ2-1; no clear D gene. CDR3 size: 15 residues. Trimming removed 0 bases from V and 0 bases from J, with 6 bases in between. Germline loops: CDR1 LNHDA, CDR2 SQIVND (reference sequence). The CDR3: CASSIDQSSYNEQFF. Here the CDR3 DNA reads TGTGCCAGTAGTATAGACCAGAGCTCCTACAATGAGCAGTTCTTC.

This chain connects TRBV20-1 to TRBJ2-1, with TRBD2 matching over 7 bases. This CDR3 has 13 amino acids. V lost 6 bases, J lost 12 bases, and 14 bases stayed unmatched. Looked up from germline, CDR1 is DFQATT and CDR2 is SNEGSKA (reference sequence). The CDR3 DNA follows: TGCAGTGCCCCGGGCGGGGGTACACCGGCGCAGTTCTTC. Translation gives CSAPGGGTPAQFF.

This clonotype is medium-sized in the sample. The rearrangement joins TRBV7-2 to TRBJ2-5, with no clear D. The CDR3 sequence is 12 residues long. V lost 3 bases and J 7 bases, leaving 9 bases between the germline ends. Germline CDR1 reads SGHTA; CDR2 reads FQGNSA. The CDR3 loop is CASSFQPGTQYF. The CDR3 DNA follows: TGTGCCAGCAGCTTCCAGCCTGGGACCCAGTACTTC.

This clonotype was seen only a few times. The V call is TRBV2, the J call TRBJ2-5; 9 bases align to TRBD2. J lost 6 bases, V lost 6 bases, and 11 bases had no gene match. Germline V gene sequence: CDR1 SNHLY, CDR2 FYNNEI. This CDR3 is built from 15 residues. The CDR3 DNA follows: TGTGCCAGCAGAGCCGGGACTAGCATCATGCAGACCCAGTACTTC. Its translation is CASRAGTSIMQTQYF.

By share, this clonotype counts as medium-sized (0.01 to 0.1%). The chain couples TRBV2 to TRBJ2-7; D perhaps matches TRBD1 (6 bases). CDR3 length: 14 residues. V was pared by 0 bases and J by 7 bases, with 13 bases between. CDR1 and CDR2 from the germline V gene are SNHLY and FYNNEI. The DNA for the CDR3 is TGTGCCAGCAGTGAAGCAGGCAGGGGCGGTGAGCAGTACTTC. Protein sequence: CASSEAGRGGEQYF.

This clonotype was seen many times. The rearrangement uses TRBV28 and TRBJ1-2; D is uncertain. Trimming took off 6 bases at V and 6 bases at J, with 23 bases between the two ends. The CDR3 contains 16 residues. CDR1 and CDR2 (germline): MDHEN, SYDVKM. CDR3 bases: TGTGCCAGCAGCAAGTTTGGCGCCGGACCGGGAGATGGCTACACCTTC. Its translation: CASSKFGAGPGDGYTF.

The chain combines TRBV5-1 with TRBJ2-7; 10 positions match TRBD2. Germline V gives CDR1 SGHRS, CDR2 YFSETQ. This CDR3 has 16 amino acids. J lost 4 bases, V lost 3 bases, and 10 bases had no gene match. In DNA, the CDR3 is TGCGCCAGCAGCTCGCCGGCCGGGACTAGCGAATACGAGCAGTACTTC. It codes for CASSSPAGTSEYEQYF.

This sequence joins TRBV30 and TRBJ2-2; either TRBD1 or TRBD2 may fit D (5 bases each). The CDR3 covers 16 residues. CDR1 is GTSNPN and CDR2 is SVGIG in the germline V gene (reference sequence). Trimming took off 5 bases at V and 2 bases at J, with 18 bases between the two ends. The CDR3 reads CAWSGTGRSNTGELFF. The CDR3 DNA follows: TGTGCCTGGTCTGGGACGGGGCGCTCAAACACCGGGGAGCTGTTTTTT.

This clonotype showed up many times. CDR3 nucleotide sequence: TGTGCCAGCAGCTTATTCGGGGGGGCCTACGAGCAGTACTTC. This sequence encodes CASSLFGGAYEQYF. The V gene is TRBV7-9, the J gene TRBJ2-7; 8 positions agree with TRBD2. The V and J ends lost 2 bases and 2 bases, in that order; junction bases with no gene match: 2. Germline-derived CDR1 and CDR2 are SEHNR and FQNEAQ (reference sequence). The CDR3 is 14 amino acids.

This clonotype was picked up a small number of times. J is TRBJ2-7 and V is TRBV7-2; TRBD2 matches 8 bases. From germline, CDR1 is SGHTA and CDR2 FQGNSA. After removal of 5 bases from V and 6 bases from J, the junction contained 9 bases not matched to a gene. This CDR3 is built from 14 residues. CDR3 bases: TGTGCCAGCAGCCCCGGGAGGGTAGGCATCGAGCAGTACTTC. This translates into CASSPGRVGIEQYF.